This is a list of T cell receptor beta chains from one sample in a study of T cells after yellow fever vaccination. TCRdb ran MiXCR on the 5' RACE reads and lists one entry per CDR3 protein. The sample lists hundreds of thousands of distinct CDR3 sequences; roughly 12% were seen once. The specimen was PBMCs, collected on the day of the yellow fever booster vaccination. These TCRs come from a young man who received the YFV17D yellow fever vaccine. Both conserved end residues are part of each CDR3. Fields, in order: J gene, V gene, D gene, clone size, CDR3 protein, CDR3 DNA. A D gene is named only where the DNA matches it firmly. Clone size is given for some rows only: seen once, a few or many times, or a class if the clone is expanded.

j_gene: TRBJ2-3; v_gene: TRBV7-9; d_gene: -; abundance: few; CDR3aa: CASSLGGILSDTQYF; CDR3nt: TGTGCCAGCAGCTTGGGCGGGATACTGTCAGATACGCAGTATTTT
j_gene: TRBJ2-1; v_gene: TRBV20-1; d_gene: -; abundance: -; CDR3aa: CSAKKHEQFF; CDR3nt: TGCAGTGCTAAAAAGCATGAGCAGTTCTTC
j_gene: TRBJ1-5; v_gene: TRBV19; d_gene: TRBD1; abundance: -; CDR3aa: CASSVHRGGNQPQHF; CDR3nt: TGTGCCAGTAGCGTACACAGGGGAGGCAATCAGCCCCAGCATTTT
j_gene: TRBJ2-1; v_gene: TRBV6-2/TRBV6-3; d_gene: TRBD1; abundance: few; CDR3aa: CASSPPGQGYNEQFF; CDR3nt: TGTGCCAGCAGTCCCCCGGGACAGGGCTACAATGAGCAGTTCTTC
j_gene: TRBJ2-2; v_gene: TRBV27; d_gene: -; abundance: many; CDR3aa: CASSLARGNTGELFF; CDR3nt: TGTGCCAGCAGTTTAGCCCGAGGGAACACCGGGGAGCTGTTTTTT
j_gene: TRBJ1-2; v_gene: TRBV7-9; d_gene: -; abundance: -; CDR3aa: CASSFRGDSYGYTF; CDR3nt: TGTGCCAGCAGCTTCAGGGGCGACTCGTATGGCTACACCTTC
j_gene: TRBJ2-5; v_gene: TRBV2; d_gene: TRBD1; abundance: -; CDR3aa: CASSPLTGARETQYF; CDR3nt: TGTGCCAGCAGTCCATTGACAGGGGCGAGGGAGACCCAGTACTTC
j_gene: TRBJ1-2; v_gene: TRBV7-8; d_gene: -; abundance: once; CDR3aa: CASSLASQSYGYTF; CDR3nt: TGTGCCAGCAGCTTAGCGTCGCAGAGCTATGGCTACACCTTC
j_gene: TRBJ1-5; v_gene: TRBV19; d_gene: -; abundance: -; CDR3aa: CASSTLQGWGNQPQHF; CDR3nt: TGTGCCAGTAGTACCCTACAGGGTTGGGGCAATCAGCCCCAGCATTTT
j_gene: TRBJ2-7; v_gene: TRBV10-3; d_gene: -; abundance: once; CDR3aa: CAISGGSEASYEQYF; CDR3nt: TGTGCCATCAGTGGGGGCAGTGAGGCCTCCTACGAGCAGTACTTC
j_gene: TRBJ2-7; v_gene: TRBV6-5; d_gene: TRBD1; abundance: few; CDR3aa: CASSYSRQGVAYEQYF; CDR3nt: TGTGCCAGCAGTTACTCGAGACAGGGCGTAGCCTACGAGCAGTACTTC
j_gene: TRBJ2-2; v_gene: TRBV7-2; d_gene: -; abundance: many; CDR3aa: CASSFLKMAGELFF; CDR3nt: TGTGCCAGCAGCTTCCTGAAGATGGCCGGGGAGCTGTTTTTT